This T cell receptor beta chain was captured in a study of regulatory T cells in long-lasting Graves disease. The time point is: persistent/refractory GD, antithyroid drugs over 5 years with positive TRAb. From PBMCs, RNA was extracted and then used to make the TCR library. About 10 milliliters of peripheral blood were taken and placed in EDTA tubes. Germline V gene data show CDR1 as SGHRS and CDR2 as YFSETQ. The CDR3 spans 16 residues. V was pared by 3 bases and J by 5 bases, with 6 bases of the junction left unmatched. iRepertoire HTBI primers and Arm-PCR of CDR3 regions built TCR beta libraries. Each CDR3 protein gets one entry after TCRdb re-called the multiplex PCR reads with MiXCR. The sample records roughly 300,000 distinct CDR3 sequences, roughly 21% being singletons.

The J gene is TRBJ2-4, the V gene TRBV5-1; 12 nucleotides agree with TRBD1. This receptor was obtained from a female donor with Graves disease. Sequenced material: peripheral blood mononuclear cells (PBMCs), taken when the disease was refractory, from a patient treated with antithyroid drugs. The CDR3 reads CASSYGTGGAENIQYF. The CDR3 DNA sequence: TGCGCCAGCAGCTATGGGACAGGGGGCGCGGAAAACATTCAGTACTTC. The full variable domain, with the rest looked up from reference TRBV5-1 and TRBJ2-4, is KAGVTQTPRYLIKTRGQQVTLSCSPISGHRSVSWYQQTPGQGLQFLFEYFSETQRNKGNFPGRFSGRQFSNSRSEMNVSTLELGDSALYLCASSYGTGGAENIQYFGAGTRLSVL.